This record concerns one T cell receptor beta chain sequence. Repertoires were generated with immunoSEQ multiplex PCR, while TCRdb's copy carries only in-frame clones and drops some. In the table there are 50,000 or so clones, 95% of which are singletons. After removal of 2 bases from V and 1 base from J, the junction contained 10 bases not matched to a gene. The length of the CDR3 is 20 residues. Germline CDR1 SNHLY, CDR2 FYNNEI. The data originate from a study of control samples from healthy donors and cancer patients. The TCR originated in a man younger than 40 in good health. Sample: blood. The J gene is TRBJ2-1, the V gene TRBV2; TRBD2 agrees at 14 bases. The CDR3 DNA sequence: TGTGCCAGCAGTGAACCTACCGGGACTAGCGGGAGTGGGTCCTACAATGAGCAGTTCTTC. Its protein product is CASSEPTGTSGSGSYNEQFF.